This T cell receptor (beta chain) is drawn from a study of blood T cell repertoires in COVID-19. V was shortened by 4 bases and J by 14 bases, with 22 bases between the two germline ends. The germline CDR1 and CDR2 sequences are SGHRS and YFSETQ. The CDR3 length is 14 residues. As handled by the study authors: Researchers report that nucleated cell counts were estimated from reference gene primer amplification. Method: immunoSEQ multiplex PCR; TCRdb's copy keeps in-frame clones and lacks some. V, J and clone size reflect that table, while D and trimming were determined from the DNA. The sample lists fewer than 250,000 clones, more than 85% occurring once.

The source is a man aged 55 to 69 with COVID-19, enrolled during active disease. Sequencing used peripheral blood. This rearrangement joins TRBV5-1 to TRBJ2-4; tentative D call: TRBD2 (7 bases). The CDR3: CASSQGRRGGEEYF. CDR3 DNA sequence: TGCGCCAGCAGCCAGGGGCGGAGGGGGGGCGAAGAGTACTTC.